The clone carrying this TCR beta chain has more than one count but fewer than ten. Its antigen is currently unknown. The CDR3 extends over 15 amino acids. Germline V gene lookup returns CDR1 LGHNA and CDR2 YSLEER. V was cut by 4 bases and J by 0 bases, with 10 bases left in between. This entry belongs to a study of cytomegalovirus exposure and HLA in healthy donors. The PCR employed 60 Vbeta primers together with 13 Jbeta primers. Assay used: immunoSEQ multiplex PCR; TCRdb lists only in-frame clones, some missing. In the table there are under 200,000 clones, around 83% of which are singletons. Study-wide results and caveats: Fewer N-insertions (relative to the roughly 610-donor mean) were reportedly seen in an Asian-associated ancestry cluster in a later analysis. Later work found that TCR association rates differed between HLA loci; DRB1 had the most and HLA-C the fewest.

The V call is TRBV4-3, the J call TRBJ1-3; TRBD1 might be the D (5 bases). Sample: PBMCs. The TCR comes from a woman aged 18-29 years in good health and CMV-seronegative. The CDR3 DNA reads TGCGCCAGCAGCCGACTCGACAGCTCTGGAAACACCATATATTTT. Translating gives CASSRLDSSGNTIYF.